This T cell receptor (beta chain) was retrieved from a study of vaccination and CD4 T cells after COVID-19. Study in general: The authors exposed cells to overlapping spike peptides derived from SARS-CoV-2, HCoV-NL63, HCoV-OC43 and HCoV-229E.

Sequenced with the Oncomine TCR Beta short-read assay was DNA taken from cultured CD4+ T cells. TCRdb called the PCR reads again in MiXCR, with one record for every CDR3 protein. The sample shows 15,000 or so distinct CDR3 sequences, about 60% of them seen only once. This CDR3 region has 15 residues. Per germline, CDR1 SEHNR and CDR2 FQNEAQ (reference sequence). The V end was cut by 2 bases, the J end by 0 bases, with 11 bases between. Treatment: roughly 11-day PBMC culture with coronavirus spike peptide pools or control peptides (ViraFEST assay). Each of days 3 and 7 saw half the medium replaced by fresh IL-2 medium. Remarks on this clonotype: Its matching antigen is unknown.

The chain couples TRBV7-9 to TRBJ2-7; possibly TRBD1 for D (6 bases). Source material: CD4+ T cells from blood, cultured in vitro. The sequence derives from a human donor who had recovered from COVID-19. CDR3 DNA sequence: TGTGCCAGCAGCTTACTAAGGGACAACTCCTACGAGCAGTACTTC. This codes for CASSLLRDNSYEQYF.